This record looks at one TCR beta chain sequence and its context. Antigen: not known. Extracted RNA was reverse transcribed, and the resulting cDNA served as sequencing template. TCRdb's copy holds only in-frame clones and misses some; the assay was immunoSEQ multiplex PCR. The sample includes some 170,000 clones, about 70% of them seen just once. V was shortened by 3 bases and J by 2 bases, with 11 bases between the two germline ends. This CDR3 comprises 14 residues. Germline V gives CDR1 SEHNR, CDR2 FQNEAQ (reference sequence). These data originate in a study of CD8+ T cells in alopecia areata. Across the study: Treated patients took oral tofacitinib at 5 to 10 mg twice daily. Study-wide points: It was lesional scalp, especially alopecia totalis/universalis, that showed higher clonality than normal scalp.

This specimen was CD8+ T cells sorted from blood, taken at week 0. The chain is built from TRBV7-9 and TRBJ2-7; the D call may be TRBD1 or TRBD2 (5 bases each). The TCR was taken from a human donor with alopecia areata. The CDR3 protein is CASSLGENTYEQYF. In DNA form, the CDR3 reads TGTGCCAGCAGCTTGGGGGAGAACACCTACGAGCAGTACTTC.